A single sample gave rise to the 29 T cell receptor beta chains below, sequenced in a study of post-analysis software for immune sequencing data. Study-wide results and limits: Relative to controls, patients had five TRBV segments at higher frequency, with TRBV5-6, TRBV5-1 and TRBV20-1 among these.

Tagging with unique molecular identifiers was a feature of the TCR beta cDNA libraries. TCRdb re-derived calls from the PCR reads in MiXCR, one entry per CDR3 protein. The sample has 450,000 to 650,000 distinct CDR3 sequences, 44% seen once. These receptors have no known antigen. The sequenced material came from blood. These receptors came from a girl aged 10 to 17 with multiple sclerosis.

This clonotype was counted only a few times. Compared with germline, one end of the junction differs, possibly owing to a read error. This chain joins TRBV10-2 and TRBJ2-7; D is uncertain. The CDR3 consists of 12 residues. Germline lookup yields CDR1 WSHSY and CDR2 SAAADI. The CDR3 protein is CASTESPYEQYF. DNA of the CDR3: TGCGCCAGCACTGAGTCCCCCTACGAGCAGTACTTC.

V and J are TRBV9 and TRBJ1-1; D unclear. Trimming shortened V by 4 bases and J by 5 bases, and 12 bases separated the two germline ends. The CDR3 has 13 residues. In germline, CDR1 is SGDLS, CDR2 YYNGEE. The CDR3 coding sequence is TGTGCCAGCAGCTCTCAAGCGGAGACTGAAGCTTTCTTT. Translation gives CASSSQAETEAFF.

This clonotype was detected only a few times. J is TRBJ2-7 and V is TRBV20-1; D not resolved. CDR3 size: 15 residues. Deletions cut 6 bases from V and 7 bases from J, with 25 bases between. CDR1 DFQATT and CDR2 SNEGSKA come from the germline V gene (reference sequence). For the CDR3, the DNA is TGCAGTGCGCCTCAGTGGGTTGAGAAGAAAGATGAGCAGTACTTC. Translated: CSAPQWVEKKDEQYF.

This clonotype was picked up a small number of times. V usage is TRBV7-2 and J usage is TRBJ2-1; 10 bases are a match to TRBD1. In germline, CDR1 is SGHTA, CDR2 FQGNSA. Trimming cost V 4 bases and J 4 bases; bases outside gene matches: 7. This CDR3 spans 16 amino acids. CDR3 in amino acids: CASSSGTGVSYNEQFF. The CDR3, as DNA: TGTGCCAGCAGCTCCGGGACAGGGGTGTCTTACAATGAGCAGTTCTTC.

This chain joins TRBV20-1 and TRBJ2-7, with 10 nucleotides matching TRBD2. From germline, CDR1 is DFQATT and CDR2 SNEGSKA (reference sequence). The ends lost 2 bases at V and 3 bases at J; junction bases unmatched: 10. This CDR3 is 16 amino acids long. The CDR3 loop reads CSARKTTSGSYYEQYF. The CDR3 DNA sequence: TGCAGTGCTAGAAAAACGACTAGCGGGTCTTACTACGAGCAGTACTTC.

This clonotype appeared a few times. The chain recombines TRBV10-3 with TRBJ2-1; 9 bases are shared with TRBD1. The V gene's germline CDR1 is ENHRY and CDR2 SYGVKD. The CDR3 spans 13 residues. The V segment lost 4 bases and the J segment 9 bases; nucleotides outside the gene matches: 4. CDR3 loop: CAISAGTGSEQFF. CDR3 DNA sequence: TGTGCCATCAGTGCCGGGACAGGGTCTGAGCAGTTCTTC.

This clonotype was counted only a few times. The rearrangement joins TRBV9 to TRBJ1-4, with D possibly matching TRBD1 (5 bases). CDR1 and CDR2 from the germline V gene are SGDLS and YYNGEE. CDR3 length: 14 amino acids. With 2 bases removed from V and 4 bases from J, the gap between germline ends came to 9 bases. The CDR3 spells CASSVGTLNEKLFF. The CDR3 nucleotides read TGTGCCAGCAGCGTCGGGACTCTTAATGAAAAACTGTTTTTT.

This clonotype occurred a few times. The J gene is TRBJ2-7, the V gene TRBV5-1, with TRBD1 as a possible D gene (6 bases). CDR3 length equals 15 residues. Deletions cut 1 base from V and 5 bases from J, with 16 bases between. Germline CDR1 is SGHRS and CDR2 is YFSETQ. CDR3 region: CASSLSNQGSNEQYF. The CDR3, as DNA: TGCGCCAGCAGCTTGTCAAATCAGGGGTCGAACGAGCAGTACTTC.

The rearrangement uses TRBV3-1 and TRBJ2-1, with a weak D call TRBD2 (6 bases). Germline V lookup: CDR1 LGHDT, CDR2 YNNKEL (reference sequence). There are 15 residues in the CDR3. V lost 3 bases and J 6 bases, leaving 15 bases between the germline ends. CDR3 residues: CASSQIGTGANEQFF. CDR3 bases: TGTGCCAGCAGCCAGATCGGGACTGGGGCCAATGAGCAGTTCTTC.

V gene TRBV27 combines with J gene TRBJ2-1; 11 nucleotides line up with TRBD2. Trimming took 3 bases from V and 5 from J; bases not matched to a gene: 6. From germline, CDR1 is MNHEY and CDR2 SMNVEV (reference sequence). This CDR3 spans 16 amino acids. The CDR3 DNA reads TGTGCCAGCAGTTTTCTCTTGGGACTAGCGGACAATGAGCAGTTCTTC. Protein: CASSFLLGLADNEQFF.

Points on this clonotype: A much larger clone is a single base away; this may be a read error. The chain links TRBV5-1 to TRBJ2-7; TRBD1 or TRBD2 may be the D gene (5 bases each). Per germline, CDR1 SGHRS and CDR2 YFSETQ. The V and J ends lost 3 bases and 2 bases respectively, with 15 bases between them. The CDR3 is 15 amino acids. The CDR3 DNA reads as TGCGCCAGCAGCTACGGGACGGGACCTCCCTACGAGCAGTACTTC. Translated, it gives CASSYGTGPPYEQYF.

V gene TRBV5-1 combines with J gene TRBJ2-6, with D possibly matching TRBD1 (5 bases). This CDR3 contains 14 residues. CDR1 and CDR2 (germline): SGHRS, YFSETQ. The V and J ends lost 5 bases and 6 bases respectively, with 12 bases between them. CDR3 DNA: TGCGCCAGCAGAAAACTTGGACAGGCCAACGTCCTGACTTTC. Amino acid sequence: CASRKLGQANVLTF.

The chain joins TRBV12-3 or TRBV12-4 to TRBJ2-4; possibly TRBD2 for D (7 bases). The CDR3 has 16 residues. The V and J ends lost 1 base and 8 bases respectively, with 18 bases between them. CDR3 residues: CASSLGEGGGSDIQYF. The CDR3 coding sequence is TGTGCCAGCAGTTTAGGGGAGGGGGGAGGTTCCGACATTCAGTACTTC.

V gene TRBV12-3 or TRBV12-4 combines with J gene TRBJ2-7, with 7 bases fitting TRBD2. CDR3 length: 16 residues. With 3 bases clipped from V and 4 bases from J, the junction kept 12 bases outside the gene matches. CDR3 in amino acids: CASSLGAGEKRYEQYF. The CDR3 nucleotides read TGTGCCAGCAGTTTGGGCGCGGGGGAGAAGAGGTACGAGCAGTACTTC.

The sample holds a few counts of this clonotype. A read error may explain this, as a much larger clone is one base away. The chain recombines TRBV12-3 or TRBV12-4 with TRBJ2-1, with D perhaps matching TRBD2 (5 bases). V lost 6 bases to trimming and J lost 10 bases, with 13 bases between them. The CDR3 sequence is 12 residues long. The CDR3 loop reads CASSLAGGEQFF. CDR3 sequence (DNA): TGTGCCAGCAGCCTGGCGGGTGGGGAGCAGTTCTTC.

This chain links TRBV6-5 with TRBJ2-4; tentative D call: TRBD2 (7 bases). Gene TRBJ2-7 matches the end of the DNA better, so the J call may be wrong. This CDR3 region has 17 residues. The V gene's germline CDR1 is MNHEY and CDR2 SVGAGI. CDR3 coding DNA: TGTGCCAGCAGTTACAACGGGGGCGCGGGAGTGGGTTACGAGCAGTACTTC. Its translation: CASSYNGGAGVGYEQYF.

The V call is TRBV20-1, the J call TRBJ2-5; 10 bases map to TRBD1. Germline assignment: CDR1 DFQATT and CDR2 SNEGSKA (reference sequence). The V and J ends lost 6 bases and 0 bases, in that order; junction bases with no gene match: 7. The CDR3 is 15 residues long. CDR3 coding DNA: TGCAGTGCCCTCGGGGACAGGGGCAACCAAGAGACCCAGTACTTC. Amino acids: CSALGDRGNQETQYF.

This clonotype has more than one count but fewer than ten. The chain links TRBV6-1 to TRBJ2-7; 8 bases match TRBD1. V shed 1 base, J shed 2 bases, and the junction held 10 bases outside the gene matches. The germline CDR1 and CDR2 sequences are MNHNS and SASEGT. The length of the CDR3 is 17 residues. The CDR3 loop is CASSEGFYRGMAYEQYF. CDR3 sequence (DNA): TGTGCCAGCAGTGAAGGATTTTACAGGGGGATGGCCTACGAGCAGTACTTC.

This clonotype came up a few times. The chain combines TRBV7-2 with TRBJ2-7, with 8 bases aligning to TRBD2. Per the germline V gene, CDR1 is SGHTA and CDR2 is FQGNSA. This CDR3 comprises 15 residues. V lost 5 bases and J lost 1; bases outside the gene matches: 7. CDR3 bases: TGTGCCAGCAGCGTCGCGGGGGGCCCGTCCTACGAGCAGTACTTC. Residues: CASSVAGGPSYEQYF.

This chain links TRBV12-3 or TRBV12-4 with TRBJ2-2, with TRBD2 as a possible D gene (7 bases). V was trimmed by 1 base and J by 2 bases, leaving 20 bases between them. The CDR3 covers 19 residues. CDR3 sequence: CASSLDGLGGGLNTGELFF. The CDR3 DNA sequence: TGTGCCAGCAGTTTAGACGGACTAGGGGGGGGACTAAACACCGGGGAGCTGTTTTTT.

This rearrangement joins TRBV12-3 or TRBV12-4 to TRBJ2-3; D unresolved. The V end was cut by 10 bases, the J end by 15 bases, with 23 bases between. CDR3 size: 12 residues. CDR3 bases: TGTGCCATCGGACGTAGAGCAGATGCGGAATATTTT. It codes for CAIGRRADAEYF.

Here the CDR3 DNA reads TGCAGCGTCGATGGACAGGGCCCCTACGAGCAGTACTTC. Translation gives CSVDGQGPYEQYF. The rearrangement links TRBV29-1 to TRBJ2-7, with TRBD1 identical over 8 bases. The V gene end was trimmed by 6 bases and the J gene end by 2 bases; junction bases not matched to a gene: 6. The CDR3 sequence is 13 residues long. Per germline, CDR1 SQVTM and CDR2 ANQGSEA.

The rearrangement uses TRBV6-6 and TRBJ2-3; D might be TRBD2 (6 bases). The CDR3 has 15 residues. Per germline, CDR1 MNHNY and CDR2 SVGAGI (reference sequence). Trimming took off 6 bases at V and 2 bases at J, with 15 bases between the two ends. CDR3 DNA: TGTGCCAGCAGGGTCCACGCGGGATCCACAGATACGCAGTATTTT. Amino acids: CASRVHAGSTDTQYF.

This clonotype showed up just a few times. The chain links TRBV12-3 or TRBV12-4 to TRBJ1-2, with no clear D. The V end lost 6 bases, the J end lost 0 bases, and 5 bases lay between the germline ends. The CDR3 runs 12 residues. As DNA, the CDR3 is TGTGCCAGCAGGAGAGCTAACTATGGCTACACCTTC. Translation: CASRRANYGYTF.

The CDR3 loop is CATSRYEWMNTEAFF. CDR3 sequence (DNA): TGTGCCACTTCGAGGTACGAGTGGATGAACACTGAAGCTTTCTTT. This chain uses TRBV7-9 with TRBJ1-1; D is uncertain. The CDR3 has 15 residues. The V end was cut by 10 bases, the J end by 0 bases, with 18 bases between. Germline V gene data show CDR1 as SEHNR and CDR2 as FQNEAQ (reference sequence).

This clonotype was counted a few times. This chain uses TRBV28 with TRBJ1-2; D might be TRBD1 (5 bases). CDR3 length equals 15 residues. From germline, CDR1 is MDHEN and CDR2 SYDVKM. Trimming pared 5 bases from V and 4 bases from J, leaving 17 bases between. The CDR3 here is CASSPNLGGIYGYTF. The CDR3 coding sequence is TGTGCCAGCAGTCCCAATTTGGGGGGGATCTATGGCTACACCTTC.

The gene calls are TRBV5-1 and TRBJ2-5; TRBD1 is a possible D gene (5 bases). The CDR3 length is 14 residues. Germline CDR1 reads SGHRS; CDR2 reads YFSETQ. The V end lost 2 bases, the J end lost 4 bases, and 12 bases lay between the germline ends. In DNA, the CDR3 is TGCGCCAGCAGCTTTTTAAGGGGTCCAGAGACCCAGTACTTC. Translated: CASSFLRGPETQYF.

This clonotype was seen only a few times. The chain recombines TRBV29-1 with TRBJ2-1; no clear D. The CDR3 extends over 12 amino acids. V was trimmed by 2 bases and J by 6 bases, leaving 8 bases between them. Germline V gene data show CDR1 as SQVTM and CDR2 as ANQGSEA. CDR3 in DNA: TGCAGCGTTGAACCCTCGGCCAATGAGCAGTTCTTC. It specifies CSVEPSANEQFF.

This clonotype was counted a few times. The genes are TRBV20-1 and TRBJ1-1; a weak D match, TRBD1 (5 bases). CDR1 is DFQATT and CDR2 is SNEGSKA in the germline V gene (reference sequence). V was shortened by 0 bases and J by 2 bases, with 10 bases between the two germline ends. This CDR3 region has 14 residues. The CDR3 sequence: CSARDLRGNTEAFF. The CDR3 DNA sequence: TGCAGTGCTAGAGATTTGAGGGGCAACACTGAAGCTTTCTTT.